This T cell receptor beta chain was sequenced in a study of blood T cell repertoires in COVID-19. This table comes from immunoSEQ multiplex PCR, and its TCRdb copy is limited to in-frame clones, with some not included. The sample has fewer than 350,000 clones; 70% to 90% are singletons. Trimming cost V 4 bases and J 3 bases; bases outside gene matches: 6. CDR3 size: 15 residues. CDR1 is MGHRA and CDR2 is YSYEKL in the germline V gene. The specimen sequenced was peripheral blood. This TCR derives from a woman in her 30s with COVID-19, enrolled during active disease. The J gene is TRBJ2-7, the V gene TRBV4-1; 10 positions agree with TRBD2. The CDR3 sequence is CASSLGLADNYEQYF. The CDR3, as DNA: TGCGCCAGCAGCCTCGGACTAGCGGATAACTACGAGCAGTACTTC.